These 7 T cell receptor beta chains originate from one sample sequenced in a study of T cell responses to AZD1222 COVID-19 vaccine. The data were produced by immunoSEQ multiplex PCR, yet TCRdb's version contains in-frame clones alone and is incomplete. The sample records 110,000 or so clones, about nine tenths being singletons. This specimen was peripheral blood, taken on day 0 of AZD1222 vaccination. The source of these receptors is an adult in good health.

The chain combines TRBV7-9 with TRBJ2-1; D is perhaps TRBD1 or TRBD2 (5 bases each). V lost 4 bases, J lost 5 bases, and 12 bases lay in between. The CDR3 totals 14 residues. Germline V gene data show CDR1 as SEHNR and CDR2 as FQNEAQ (reference sequence). CDR3 nucleotides: TGTGCCAGCAGCTCAGAGGGGTCTCACAATGAGCAGTTCTTC. The encoded protein is CASSSEGSHNEQFF. Full variable domain (outside the CDR3, taken from reference TRBV7-9 and TRBJ2-1): DTGVSQNPRHKITKRGQNVTFRCDPISEHNRLYWYRQTLGQGPEFLTYFQNEAQLEKSRLLSDRFSAERPKGSFSTLEIQRTEQGDSAMYLCASSSEGSHNEQFFGPGTRLTVL.

In this sample, this clone turned up once. V and J are TRBV15 and TRBJ1-2, with unresolved D. V lost 5 bases and J lost 0, with 25 bases in between. CDR3 length: 19 amino acids. Germline CDR1 LNHNV, CDR2 YYDKDF (reference sequence). The CDR3 reads CATSRARTKLDPANYGYTF. The CDR3 region has the DNA TGTGCCACCAGCCGAGCCAGAACCAAGTTAGATCCTGCTAACTATGGCTACACCTTC.

This chain joins TRBV28 and TRBJ1-2; D possibly corresponds to TRBD1 (6 bases). The germline gives CDR1 MDHEN, CDR2 SYDVKM. The CDR3 consists of 13 residues. V dropped 8 bases and J dropped 4 bases, with 14 bases sitting between them. The CDR3, as DNA: TGTGCCAGCGGTCGCGGACAGTTCTATGGCTACACCTTC. It encodes CASGRGQFYGYTF.

The chain joins TRBV6-2 or TRBV6-3 to TRBJ1-1; D is undetermined. The CDR3 length is 16 residues. Germline V gene lookup returns CDR1 MNHEY and CDR2 SVGEGT. The germline V and J ends were trimmed by 5 bases and 1 base, with 17 bases remaining between them. The CDR3 region is CASSPPRTAKNTEAFF. Here the CDR3 DNA reads TGTGCCAGCAGTCCCCCGCGGACGGCCAAGAACACTGAAGCTTTCTTT.

Comments on this clone: Its ends do not fully match the called genes, so a read error is possible. This chain connects TRBV30 to TRBJ2-5, with D possibly matching TRBD2 (5 bases). This CDR3 spans 12 amino acids. CDR1 is GTSNPN and CDR2 is SVGIG in the germline V gene (reference sequence). This CDR3 reads CAWSYGIRTQYF. The CDR3 nucleotides read TGTGCCTGGTCATACGGGATAAGGACCCAATACTTC.

V usage is TRBV5-1 and J usage is TRBJ1-1; D may be TRBD1 (5 bases). V shed 5 bases and J shed 4 bases, with 15 bases lying between them. Germline values: CDR1 SGHRS, CDR2 YFSETQ. The CDR3 has 14 residues. As DNA, the CDR3 is TGCGCCAGCAGTTTCGAGGGGATGGTCACTGAAGCTTTCTTT. Translating it yields CASSFEGMVTEAFF.

This clone was seen more than once but under ten times. The chain is built from TRBV7-3 and TRBJ2-7; no clear D. CDR1 and CDR2 (germline): SGHTA, FQGTGA. The CDR3 consists of 14 residues. Between the trimmed V and J ends, which lost 2 bases and 2 bases, there was a span of 10 bases. CDR3 loop: CASSLGGGAYEQYF. DNA of the CDR3: TGTGCCAGCAGCTTAGGCGGTGGGGCCTACGAGCAGTACTTC.